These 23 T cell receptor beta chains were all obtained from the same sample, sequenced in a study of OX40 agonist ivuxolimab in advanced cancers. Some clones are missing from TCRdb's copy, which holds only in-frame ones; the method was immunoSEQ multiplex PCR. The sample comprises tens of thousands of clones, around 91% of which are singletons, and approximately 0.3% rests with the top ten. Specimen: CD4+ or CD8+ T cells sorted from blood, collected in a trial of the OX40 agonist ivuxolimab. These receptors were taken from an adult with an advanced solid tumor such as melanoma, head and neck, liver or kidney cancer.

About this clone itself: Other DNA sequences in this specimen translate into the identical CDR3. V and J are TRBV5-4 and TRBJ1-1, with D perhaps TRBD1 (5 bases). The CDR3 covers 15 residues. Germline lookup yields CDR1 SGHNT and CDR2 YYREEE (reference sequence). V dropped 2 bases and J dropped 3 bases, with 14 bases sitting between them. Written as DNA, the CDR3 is TGTGCCAGCAGCTTAAGGGGCGGAGAATACACTGAAGCTTTCTTT. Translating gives CASSLRGGEYTEAFF.

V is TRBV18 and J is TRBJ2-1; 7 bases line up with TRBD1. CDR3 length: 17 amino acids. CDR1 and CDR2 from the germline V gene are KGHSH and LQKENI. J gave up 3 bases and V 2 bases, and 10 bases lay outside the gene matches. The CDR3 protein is CASSPVQGTAFYNEQFF. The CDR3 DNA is TGTGCCAGCTCACCAGTTCAAGGGACAGCTTTCTACAATGAGCAGTTCTTC.

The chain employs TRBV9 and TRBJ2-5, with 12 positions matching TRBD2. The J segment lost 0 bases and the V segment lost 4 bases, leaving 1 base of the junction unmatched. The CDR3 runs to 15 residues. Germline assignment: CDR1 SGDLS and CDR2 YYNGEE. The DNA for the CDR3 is TGTGCCAGCAGCAGGACTAGCGGGAACCAAGAGACCCAGTACTTC. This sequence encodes CASSRTSGNQETQYF.

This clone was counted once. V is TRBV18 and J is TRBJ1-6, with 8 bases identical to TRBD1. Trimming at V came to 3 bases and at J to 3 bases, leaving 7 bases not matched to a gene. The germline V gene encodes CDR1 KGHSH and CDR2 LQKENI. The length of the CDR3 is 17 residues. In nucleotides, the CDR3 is TGTGCCAGCTCACCCTTAGGACAGGGTAGCTATAATTCACCCCTCCACTTT. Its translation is CASSPLGQGSYNSPLHF.

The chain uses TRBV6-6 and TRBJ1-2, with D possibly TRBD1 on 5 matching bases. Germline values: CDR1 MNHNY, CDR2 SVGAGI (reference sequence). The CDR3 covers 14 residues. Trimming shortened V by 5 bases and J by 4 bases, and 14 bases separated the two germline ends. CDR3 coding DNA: TGTGCCAGCAGTCCGAGACAGCCTAGCTATGGCTACACCTTC. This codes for CASSPRQPSYGYTF.

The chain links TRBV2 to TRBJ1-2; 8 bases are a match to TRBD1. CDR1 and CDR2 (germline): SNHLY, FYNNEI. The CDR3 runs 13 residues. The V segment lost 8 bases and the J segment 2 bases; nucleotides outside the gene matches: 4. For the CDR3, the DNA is TGTGCCAGCCAGACAGGGGACAACTATGGCTACACCTTC. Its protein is CASQTGDNYGYTF.

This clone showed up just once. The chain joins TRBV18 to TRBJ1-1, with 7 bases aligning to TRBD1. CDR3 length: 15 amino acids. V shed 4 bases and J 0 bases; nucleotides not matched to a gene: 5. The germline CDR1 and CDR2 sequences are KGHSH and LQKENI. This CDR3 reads CASSRDSNMNTEAFF. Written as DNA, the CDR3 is TGTGCCAGCTCACGGGACAGCAATATGAACACTGAAGCTTTCTTT.

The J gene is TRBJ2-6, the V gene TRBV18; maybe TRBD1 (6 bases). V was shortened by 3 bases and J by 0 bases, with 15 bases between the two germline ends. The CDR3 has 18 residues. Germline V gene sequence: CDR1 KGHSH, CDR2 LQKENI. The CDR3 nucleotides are TGTGCCAGCTCACCGTTCAGGGGAAGAAACTCTGGGGCCAACGTCCTGACTTTC. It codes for CASSPFRGRNSGANVLTF.

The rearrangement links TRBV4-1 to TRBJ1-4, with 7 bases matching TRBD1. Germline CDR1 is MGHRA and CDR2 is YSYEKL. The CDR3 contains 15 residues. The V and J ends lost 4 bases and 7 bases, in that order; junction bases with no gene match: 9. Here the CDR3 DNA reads TGCGCCAGCAGCCTAAAGGGAGGGGGCGGTGAAAAACTGTTTTTT. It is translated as CASSLKGGGGEKLFF.

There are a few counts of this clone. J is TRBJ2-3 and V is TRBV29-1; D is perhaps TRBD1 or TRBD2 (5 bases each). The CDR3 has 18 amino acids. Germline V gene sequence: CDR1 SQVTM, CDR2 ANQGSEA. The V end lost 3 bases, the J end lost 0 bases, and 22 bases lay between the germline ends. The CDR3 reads CSVDKGLLSGSSTDTQYF. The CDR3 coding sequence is TGCAGCGTTGATAAGGGCTTGTTATCAGGGAGTAGCACAGATACGCAGTATTTT.

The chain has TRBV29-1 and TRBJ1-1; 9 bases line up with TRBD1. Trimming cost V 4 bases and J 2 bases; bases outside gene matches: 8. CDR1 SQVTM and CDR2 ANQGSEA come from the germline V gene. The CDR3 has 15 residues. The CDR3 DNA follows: TGCAGCGTTGGTTACAGGGGGCTTAATAACACTGAAGCTTTCTTT. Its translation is CSVGYRGLNNTEAFF.

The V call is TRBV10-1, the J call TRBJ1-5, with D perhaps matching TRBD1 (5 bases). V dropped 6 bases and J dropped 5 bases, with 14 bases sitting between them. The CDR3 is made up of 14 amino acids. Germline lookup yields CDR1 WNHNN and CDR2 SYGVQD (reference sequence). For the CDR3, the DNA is TGCGCCAGCAGACCCGGGGGGGTGCATCAGCCCCAGCATTTT. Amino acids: CASRPGGVHQPQHF.

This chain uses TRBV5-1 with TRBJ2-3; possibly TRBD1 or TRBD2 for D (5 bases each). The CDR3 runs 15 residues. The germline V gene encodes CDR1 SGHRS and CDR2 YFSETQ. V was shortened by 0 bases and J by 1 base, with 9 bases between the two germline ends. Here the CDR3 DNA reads TGCGCCAGCAGCTTGGAATTGGGGGGCACAGATACGCAGTATTTT. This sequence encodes CASSLELGGTDTQYF.

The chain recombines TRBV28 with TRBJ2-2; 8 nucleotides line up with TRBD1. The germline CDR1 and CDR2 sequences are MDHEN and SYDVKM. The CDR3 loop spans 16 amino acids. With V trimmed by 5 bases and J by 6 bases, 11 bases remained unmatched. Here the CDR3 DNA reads TGTGCCAGCAGTCGAACCCGGGACAGGAGCCCCGGGGAGCTGTTTTTT. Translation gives CASSRTRDRSPGELFF.

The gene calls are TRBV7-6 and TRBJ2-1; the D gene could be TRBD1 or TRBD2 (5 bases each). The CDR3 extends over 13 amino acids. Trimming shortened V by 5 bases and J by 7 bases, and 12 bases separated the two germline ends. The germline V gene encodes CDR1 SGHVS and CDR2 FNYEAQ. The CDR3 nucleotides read TGTGCCAGCAGCCCCGGGACGCAGAATGAGCAGTTCTTC. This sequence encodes CASSPGTQNEQFF.

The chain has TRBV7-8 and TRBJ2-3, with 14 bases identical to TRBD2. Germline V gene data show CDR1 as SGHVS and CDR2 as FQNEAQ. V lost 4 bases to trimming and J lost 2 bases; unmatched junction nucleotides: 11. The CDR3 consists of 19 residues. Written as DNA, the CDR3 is TGTGCCAGCAGCTCCACCCTTTTGACTAGCGGGGGGGACACAGATACGCAGTATTTT. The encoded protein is CASSSTLLTSGGDTDTQYF.

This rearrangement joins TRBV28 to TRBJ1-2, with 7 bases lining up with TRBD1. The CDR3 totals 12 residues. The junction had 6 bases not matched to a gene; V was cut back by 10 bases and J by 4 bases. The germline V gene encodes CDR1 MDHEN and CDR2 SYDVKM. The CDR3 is CATGRDSYGYTF. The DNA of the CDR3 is TGTGCCACTGGCCGGGACAGCTATGGCTACACCTTC.

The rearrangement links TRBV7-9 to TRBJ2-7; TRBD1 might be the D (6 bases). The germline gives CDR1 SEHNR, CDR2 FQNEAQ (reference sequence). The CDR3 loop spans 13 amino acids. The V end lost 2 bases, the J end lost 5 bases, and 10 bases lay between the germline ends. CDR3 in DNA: TGTGCCAGCAGCTTAACAGGGTACCACGAGCAGTACTTC. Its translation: CASSLTGYHEQYF.

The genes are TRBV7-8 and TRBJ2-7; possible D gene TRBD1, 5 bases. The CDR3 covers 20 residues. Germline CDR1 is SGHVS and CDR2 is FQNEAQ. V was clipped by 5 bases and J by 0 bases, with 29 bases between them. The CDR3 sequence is CASSPTPLNLQAKHSYEQYV. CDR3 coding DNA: TGTGCCAGCAGCCCGACACCCCTGAATCTACAGGCGAAACACTCCTACGAGCAGTACGTC.

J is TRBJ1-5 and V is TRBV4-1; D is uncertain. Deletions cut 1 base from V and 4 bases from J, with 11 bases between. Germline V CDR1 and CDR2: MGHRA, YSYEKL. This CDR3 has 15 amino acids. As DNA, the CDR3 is TGCGCCAGCAGCCAAGTATGGCAGACTAATCAGCCCCAGCATTTT. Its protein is CASSQVWQTNQPQHF.

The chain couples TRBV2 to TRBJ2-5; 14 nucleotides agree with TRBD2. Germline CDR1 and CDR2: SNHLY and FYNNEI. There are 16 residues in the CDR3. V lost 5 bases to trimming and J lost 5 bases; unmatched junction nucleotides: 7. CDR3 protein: CASSRRLAGGQETQYF. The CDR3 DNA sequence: TGTGCCAGCAGTCGTCGACTAGCGGGGGGGCAGGAGACCCAGTACTTC.

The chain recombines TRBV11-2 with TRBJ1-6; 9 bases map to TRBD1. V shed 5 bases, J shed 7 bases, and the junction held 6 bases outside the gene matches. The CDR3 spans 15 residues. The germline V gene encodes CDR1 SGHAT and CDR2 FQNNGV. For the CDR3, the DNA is TGTGCCAGCAGCCGCCAACAGGGGGCGAATTCACCCCTCCACTTT. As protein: CASSRQQGANSPLHF.

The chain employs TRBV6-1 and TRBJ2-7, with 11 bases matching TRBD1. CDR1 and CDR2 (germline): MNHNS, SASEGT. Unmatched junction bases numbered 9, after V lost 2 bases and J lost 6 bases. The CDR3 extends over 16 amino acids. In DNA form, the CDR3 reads TGTGCCAGCAGTGAACAAATGCCCGGGACAGGGGGCGAGCAGTACGTC. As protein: CASSEQMPGTGGEQYV.